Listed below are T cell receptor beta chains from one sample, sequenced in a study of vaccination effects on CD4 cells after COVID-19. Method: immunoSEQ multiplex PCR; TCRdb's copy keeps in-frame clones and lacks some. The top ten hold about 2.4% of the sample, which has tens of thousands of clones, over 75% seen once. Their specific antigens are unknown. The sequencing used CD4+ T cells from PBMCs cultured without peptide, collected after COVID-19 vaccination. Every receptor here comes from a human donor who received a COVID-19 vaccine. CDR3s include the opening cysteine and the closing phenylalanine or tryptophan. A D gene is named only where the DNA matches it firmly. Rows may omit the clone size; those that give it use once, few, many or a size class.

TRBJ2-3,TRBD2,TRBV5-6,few,CASSYKTSGGAGDTQYF,TGTGCCAGCAGTTATAAGACTAGCGGGGGGGCCGGGGATACGCAGTATTTT
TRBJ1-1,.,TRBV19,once,CASSIAGARAFF,TGTGCCAGTAGTATAGCGGGGGCGCGGGCTTTCTTT
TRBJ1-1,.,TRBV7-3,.,CASSLERAGNTEAFF,TGTGCCAGCAGCTTAGAGCGGGCGGGGAACACTGAAGCTTTCTTT
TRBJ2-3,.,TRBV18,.,CASSLAGQGADTQYF,TGTGCCAGCTCACTAGCGGGACAGGGAGCAGATACGCAGTATTTT
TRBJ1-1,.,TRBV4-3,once,CASSQETGHTNTEAFF,TGCGCCAGCAGCCAAGAAACAGGACATACGAACACTGAAGCTTTCTTT
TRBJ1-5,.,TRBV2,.,CASSRVDQPQHF,TGTGCCAGCTCCAGGGTAGATCAGCCCCAGCATTTT
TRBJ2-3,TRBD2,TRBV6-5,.,CASRYTSGGTDTQYF,TGTGCCAGCAGGTATACTAGCGGGGGCACAGATACGCAGTATTTT
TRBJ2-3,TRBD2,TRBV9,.,CASSVAAGGRADTQYF,TGTGCCAGCAGCGTAGCGGCGGGGGGGCGAGCAGATACGCAGTATTTT
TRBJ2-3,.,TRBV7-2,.,CASSFWGTDTQYF,TGTGCCAGCAGCTTTTGGGGCACAGATACGCAGTATTTT
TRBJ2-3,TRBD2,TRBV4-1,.,CASSPYKPGLAGGNTDTQYF,TGCGCCAGCAGCCCCTATAAACCGGGACTAGCGGGGGGAAATACAGATACGCAGTATTTT
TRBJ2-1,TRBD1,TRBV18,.,CASSPLTGGLANEQFF,TGTGCCAGCTCACCATTAACAGGGGGCCTTGCTAATGAGCAGTTCTTC
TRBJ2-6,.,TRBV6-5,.,CASRPGGSGANVLTF,TGTGCCAGCAGGCCCGGGGGCTCTGGGGCCAACGTCCTGACTTTC
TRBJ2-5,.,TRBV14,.,CASSPFPPGHFQETQYF,TGTGCCAGCAGTCCCTTTCCTCCGGGACATTTTCAAGAGACCCAGTACTTC
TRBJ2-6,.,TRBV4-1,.,CASSQSGSGANVLTF,TGCGCCAGCAGCCAATCTGGCTCTGGGGCCAACGTCCTGACTTTC
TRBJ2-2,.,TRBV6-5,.,CASRNTNTGELFF,TGTGCCAGCAGAAACACAAACACCGGGGAGCTGTTTTTT
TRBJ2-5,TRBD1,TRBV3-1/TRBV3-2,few,CASSQDSSVGTGGYETQYF,TGTGCCAGCAGCCAAGATTCAAGTGTAGGGACAGGGGGCTACGAGACCCAGTACTTC
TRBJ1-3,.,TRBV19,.,CASSVYIGGNTIYF,TGTGCCAGTAGTGTGTACATCGGGGGAAACACCATATATTTT
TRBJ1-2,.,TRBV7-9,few,CASSLNSQRLLYGYTF,TGTGCCAGCAGCTTGAACAGCCAGCGTCTACTCTATGGCTACACCTTC
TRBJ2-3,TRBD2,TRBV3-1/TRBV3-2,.,CASRSGTNIVDTQYF,TGTGCCAGCAGGTCCGGGACTAACATAGTGGATACGCAGTATTTT
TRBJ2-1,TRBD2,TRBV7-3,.,CASSSTSGGVREQFF,TGTGCCAGCAGCTCAACTAGCGGGGGGGTTCGGGAGCAGTTCTTC
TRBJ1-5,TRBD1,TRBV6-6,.,CASSDRERNQPQHF,TGTGCCAGCAGTGACAGGGAGCGTAATCAGCCCCAGCATTTT
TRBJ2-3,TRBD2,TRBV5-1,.,CASSAVPSGGGTDTQYF,TGCGCCAGCAGCGCTGTGCCTAGCGGGGGGGGCACAGATACGCAGTATTTT
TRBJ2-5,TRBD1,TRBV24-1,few,CATSDPVDRGQETQYF,TGTGCCACCAGTGACCCGGTAGACAGGGGCCAAGAGACCCAGTACTTC
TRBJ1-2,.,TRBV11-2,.,CASSFGLLEAYGYTF,TGTGCCAGCAGCTTTGGGCTCCTGGAGGCCTATGGCTACACCTTC
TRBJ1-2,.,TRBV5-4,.,CASSLVGQYYGYTF,TGTGCCAGCAGCTTGGTAGGACAGTACTATGGCTACACCTTC
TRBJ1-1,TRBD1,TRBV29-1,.,CSAYKQGTMNTEAFF,TGCAGCGCGTATAAACAGGGGACAATGAACACTGAAGCTTTCTTT
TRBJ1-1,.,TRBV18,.,CASSTGRGTEAFF,TGTGCCAGCTCTACAGGGCGCGGCACTGAAGCTTTCTTT
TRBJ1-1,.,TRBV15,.,CATSSPLGTSNTEAFF,TGTGCCACCAGCAGCCCGCTGGGGACAAGCAACACTGAAGCTTTCTTT
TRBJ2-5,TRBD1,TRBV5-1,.,CASSLQGGEGTQYF,TGCGCCAGCAGCTTGCAAGGGGGCGAAGGGACCCAGTACTTC
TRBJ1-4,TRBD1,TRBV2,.,CASRRSPGGKNEKLFF,TGTGCCAGCAGACGGTCCCCAGGGGGCAAAAATGAAAAACTGTTTTTT
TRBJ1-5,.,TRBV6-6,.,CASSPIGRRQPQHF,TGTGCCAGCAGTCCCATCGGTCGTCGGCAGCCCCAGCATTTT
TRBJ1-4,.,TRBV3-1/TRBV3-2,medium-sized,CASSQDRRGIGGELFF,TGTGCCAGCAGCCAAGATCGTCGCGGCATTGGGGGGGAACTGTTTTTT
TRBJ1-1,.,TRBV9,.,CASSVEGNTEAFF,TGTGCCAGCAGCGTTGAGGGGAACACTGAAGCTTTCTTT
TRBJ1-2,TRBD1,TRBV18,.,CASSPDRVHGYTF,TGTGCCAGCTCACCCGACAGGGTCCATGGCTACACCTTC
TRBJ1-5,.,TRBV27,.,CASSLNRDNQPQHF,TGTGCCAGCAGTTTAAACAGGGACAATCAGCCCCAGCATTTT
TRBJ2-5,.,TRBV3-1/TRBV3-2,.,CASSPSSPRRETQYF,TGTGCCAGCAGCCCGAGCTCACCTCGCAGAGAGACCCAGTACTTC
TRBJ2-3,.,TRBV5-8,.,CASPWPPLARGSPDTQYF,TGTGCCAGCCCCTGGCCCCCTTTAGCTCGAGGAAGCCCAGATACGCAGTATTTT
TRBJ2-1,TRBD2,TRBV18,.,CATTSGTHSEQFF,TGTGCCACCACTAGCGGGACTCACAGCGAGCAGTTCTTC
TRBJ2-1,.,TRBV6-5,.,CASSYSSRGWNEQFF,TGTGCCAGCAGTTACTCGTCCCGGGGATGGAATGAGCAGTTCTTC
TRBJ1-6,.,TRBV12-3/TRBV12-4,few,CASSLGGNSPLHF,TGTGCCAGCAGTTTGGGGGGCAATTCACCCCTCCACTTT
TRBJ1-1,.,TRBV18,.,CASSPQGGNTEAFF,TGTGCCAGCTCACCACAGGGGGGGAACACTGAAGCTTTCTTT
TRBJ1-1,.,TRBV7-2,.,CASSLLGGNTEAFF,TGTGCCAGCAGCTTATTGGGCGGGAACACTGAAGCTTTCTTT
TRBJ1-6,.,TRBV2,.,CASSTRREDSPLHF,TGTGCCAGCAGTACCCGGCGCGAAGATTCACCCCTCCACTTT
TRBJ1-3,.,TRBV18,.,CASSPQQGENTIYF,TGTGCCAGCTCACCTCAGCAAGGGGAAAACACCATATATTTT
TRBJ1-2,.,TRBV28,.,CASSTTDNYGYTF,TGTGCCAGCAGTACGACAGATAACTATGGCTACACCTTC
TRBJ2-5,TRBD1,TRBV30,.,CAWDRGPQETQYF,TGTGCCTGGGACAGGGGGCCACAAGAGACCCAGTACTTC
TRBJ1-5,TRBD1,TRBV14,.,CASSPTGDQPQHF,TGTGCCAGCAGCCCGACAGGGGATCAGCCCCAGCATTTT